This T cell receptor beta chain is drawn from a study of identical twins. Looked up from germline, CDR1 is SGHTA and CDR2 is FQGTGA. This CDR3 contains 13 residues. V was trimmed by 5 bases and J by 3 bases, leaving 8 bases between them. Findings of the study overall: The models systematically underestimated how much out-of-frame TCR alpha was shared in monozygotic twins. Within beta out-of-frame sequences, the excess sharing observed between twins was weaker.

This clonotype was seen a few times. Its antigen is currently unknown. TCRdb called the 5' RACE reads again in MiXCR, with one record for every CDR3 protein. The repertoire holds about 340,000 distinct CDR3 sequences, with more than 9% as singletons. These data also formed part of another study, on yellow fever vaccine responses in identical twins.

The chain links TRBV7-3 to TRBJ2-1; no definite D call. The specimen was CD8+ T cells sorted from blood. This TCR was recovered from a woman under 30 in good health. CDR3 DNA sequence: TGTGCCAGCAGCCCGAGTTTCTACAATGAGCAGTTCTTC. This codes for CASSPSFYNEQFF. Looking up the rest from reference TRBV7-3 and TRBJ2-1 gives the full variable domain: GAGVSQTPSNKVTEKGKYVELRCDPISGHTALYWYRQSLGQGPEFLIYFQGTGAADDSGLPNDRFFAVRPEGSVSTLKIQRTERGDSAVYLCASSPSFYNEQFFGPGTRLTVL.